What follows describes a single T cell receptor beta chain. As yet, its antigen is unknown. Generated by immunoSEQ multiplex PCR, the TCRdb table keeps only in-frame clones and is missing some. The data show under 95,000 clones, roughly nine tenths seen once. This entry is derived from a study of T cell responses to AZD1222 COVID-19 vaccine. Across the study: Investigators merged groups given second doses at roughly 4 or roughly 12 weeks.

Study observations and caveats: The study identified only a handful of AZD1222 recipients as seropositive at baseline.

The germline CDR1 and CDR2 sequences are LNHDA and SQIVND (reference sequence). The CDR3 loop spans 15 amino acids. V lost 4 bases, J lost 1 base, and 8 bases lay in between. The source is an adult in good health. The source material was peripheral blood, sampled on day 0 of AZD1222 vaccination. V is TRBV19 and J is TRBJ2-6; D remains ambiguous. CDR3 amino acids: CASSTPSSGANVLTF. DNA for the CDR3: TGTGCCAGTAGTACCCCTTCTTCTGGGGCCAACGTCCTGACTTTC.